These 14 T cell receptor beta chains came from one sample sequenced in a study of early T cells in non-severe SARS-CoV-2 infection. TCRdb independently ran MiXCR on the 5' RACE reads; one entry per CDR3 protein. The table records 36,000 or so distinct CDR3 sequences, around 4% of them present only once. The sequencing sample was made of whole blood. The receptors come from an adult who was a healthcare worker with PCR-confirmed SARS-CoV-2 infection or an uninfected control (not recorded which).

The V gene is TRBV29-1, the J gene TRBJ2-1; possibly TRBD2 for D (6 bases). V was pared by 0 bases and J by 6 bases, with 6 bases between. In germline, CDR1 is SQVTM, CDR2 ANQGSEA. This CDR3 has 12 residues. CDR3 coding DNA: TGCAGCGTTGAAGATAGCGGCAATGAGCAGTTCTTC. Protein sequence: CSVEDSGNEQFF.

In its sample, this clonotype ranks as medium-sized. The genes are TRBV4-3 and TRBJ2-3; 11 nucleotides agree with TRBD2. CDR3 length: 18 residues. V lost 0 bases and J lost 2; bases outside the gene matches: 7. Germline V gene lookup returns CDR1 LGHNA and CDR2 YSLEER. The CDR3 spells CASSQDLAGGLLTDTQYF. Here the CDR3 DNA reads TGCGCCAGCAGCCAAGATCTAGCGGGGGGCCTTCTCACAGATACGCAGTATTTT.

Many counts were recorded for this clonotype. The genes are TRBV29-1 and TRBJ1-1; 7 bases line up with TRBD1. The V and J ends lost 2 bases and 3 bases, in that order; junction bases with no gene match: 3. Germline V gives CDR1 SQVTM, CDR2 ANQGSEA. CDR3 size: 13 residues. The CDR3 coding sequence is TGCAGCGTTGAACCAGGGGGTGACACTGAAGCTTTCTTT. This translates into CSVEPGGDTEAFF.

This clonotype was seen repeatedly, ten times or more. This rearrangement joins TRBV7-2 to TRBJ2-1; weak D call: TRBD1 (5 bases). Trimming pared 4 bases from V and 3 bases from J, leaving 16 bases between. The CDR3 is 16 amino acids. CDR1 SGHTA and CDR2 FQGNSA come from the germline V gene. The CDR3 nucleotides are TGTGCCAGCAGCTCTCATCCCACCCAGGGCTACAATGAGCAGTTCTTC. It translates to CASSSHPTQGYNEQFF.

The V gene is TRBV9, the J gene TRBJ2-7; TRBD2 agrees at 7 bases. Germline CDR1 SGDLS, CDR2 YYNGEE. With V trimmed by 3 bases and J by 5 bases, 14 bases remained unmatched. This CDR3 contains 16 residues. The CDR3 DNA follows: TGTGCCAGCAGCGGGATCGATGTAGCGGGTACCGACGAGCAGTACTTC. Residues: CASSGIDVAGTDEQYF.

There are many counts of this clonotype. The J gene is TRBJ2-7, the V gene TRBV6-6; tentative D call: TRBD2 (7 bases). The CDR3 consists of 12 residues. Trimming cost V 11 bases and J 3 bases, with 14 bases left between them. CDR1 and CDR2 (germline): MNHNY, SVGAGI (reference sequence). The CDR3 nucleotides are TGTGCCGGGGGGCTAGCGGACTACGAGCAGTACTTC. It codes for CAGGLADYEQYF.

Ten or more counts support this clonotype. V gene TRBV7-6 combines with J gene TRBJ2-3, with D perhaps TRBD1 (5 bases). The CDR3 is 14 residues long. Germline V gene sequence: CDR1 SGHVS, CDR2 FNYEAQ. The germline V and J ends were trimmed by 5 bases and 0 bases, with 9 bases remaining between them. Here the CDR3 reads CASSRGHSTDTQYF. The CDR3 DNA follows: TGTGCCAGCAGCCGCGGACACAGCACAGATACGCAGTATTTT.

By share, this clonotype ranks as medium-sized. The chain couples TRBV19 to TRBJ1-5; D ambiguous. In germline, CDR1 is LNHDA, CDR2 SQIVND (reference sequence). The V end lost 7 bases, the J end lost 13 bases, and 14 bases lay between the germline ends. This CDR3 spans 11 amino acids. CDR3 bases: TGTGCCAGTACCACCGGAGTAGTTCAGCATTTT. Its protein product is CASTTGVVQHF.

This clonotype showed up many times. The J gene is TRBJ1-5, the V gene TRBV6-2 or TRBV6-3, with 8 nucleotides matching TRBD1. Germline V CDR1 and CDR2: MNHEY, SVGEGT. The trim removed 5 bases at V and 2 bases at J, leaving 5 bases unmatched. The CDR3 consists of 15 residues. The CDR3 is CASSPWDRRNQPQHF. The DNA for the CDR3 is TGTGCCAGCAGTCCCTGGGACAGGCGCAATCAGCCCCAGCATTTT.

Many counts were recorded for this clonotype. The genes are TRBV19 and TRBJ2-4; possibly TRBD1 for D (6 bases). The germline gives CDR1 LNHDA, CDR2 SQIVND (reference sequence). Trimming removed 6 bases at V and 0 bases at J, with 12 bases between. The CDR3 has 15 amino acids. The DNA of the CDR3 is TGTGCCAGTAGGATTTCAGGGGAAGCCAAAAACATTCAGTACTTC. Protein sequence: CASRISGEAKNIQYF.

This clonotype was counted ten times or more. The rearrangement joins TRBV3-1 to TRBJ2-7; D uncertain. Germline V CDR1 and CDR2: LGHDT, YNNKEL (reference sequence). Trimming cost V 0 bases and J 2 bases, with 5 bases left between them. This CDR3 spans 13 amino acids. In nucleotides, the CDR3 is TGTGCCAGCAGCCAAGAAGGGACCTACGAGCAGTACTTC. Translation: CASSQEGTYEQYF.

This clonotype was recorded many times. V is TRBV7-2 and J is TRBJ1-5, with 8 nucleotides matching TRBD1. Per germline, CDR1 SGHTA and CDR2 FQGNSA. With 1 base clipped from V and 6 bases from J, the junction kept 5 bases outside the gene matches. The CDR3 length is 15 residues. The CDR3 protein is CASSLVAGGGQPQHF. In DNA form, the CDR3 reads TGTGCCAGCAGCTTAGTGGCAGGGGGCGGTCAGCCCCAGCATTTT.

This clonotype appeared many times. This chain uses TRBV4-2 with TRBJ2-7, with a tentative D call TRBD1 (6 bases). Per the germline V gene, CDR1 is LGHNA and CDR2 is YNFKEQ. This CDR3 spans 15 amino acids. Trimming stripped 4 bases from V and 5 bases from J, with 18 bases between. The DNA for the CDR3 is TGTGCCAGCAGCCCAAAGACAGGACCTCTCGACGAGCAGTACTTC. It translates to CASSPKTGPLDEQYF.

The table lists this clonotype with many counts. The chain employs TRBV7-3 and TRBJ2-1; 7 positions agree with TRBD1. CDR3 size: 13 residues. Per the germline V gene, CDR1 is SGHTA and CDR2 is FQGTGA. With 5 bases clipped from V and 6 bases from J, the junction kept 4 bases outside the gene matches. The CDR3: CASSLTGVNEQFF. The CDR3 nucleotides are TGTGCCAGCAGCCTCACAGGGGTCAATGAGCAGTTCTTC.